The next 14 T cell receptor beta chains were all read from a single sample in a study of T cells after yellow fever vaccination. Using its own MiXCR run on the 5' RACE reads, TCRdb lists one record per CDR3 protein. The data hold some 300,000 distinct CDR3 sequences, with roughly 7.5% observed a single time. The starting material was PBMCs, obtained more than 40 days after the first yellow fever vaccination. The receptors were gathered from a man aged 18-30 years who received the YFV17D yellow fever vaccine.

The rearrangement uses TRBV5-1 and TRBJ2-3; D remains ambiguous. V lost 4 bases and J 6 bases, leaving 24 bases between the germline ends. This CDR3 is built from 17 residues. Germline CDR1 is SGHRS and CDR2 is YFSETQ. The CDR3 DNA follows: TGCGCCAGCAGCCCCCGTGTGCCCCTAGGCCAGGTGGATACGCAGTATTTT. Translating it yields CASSPRVPLGQVDTQYF.

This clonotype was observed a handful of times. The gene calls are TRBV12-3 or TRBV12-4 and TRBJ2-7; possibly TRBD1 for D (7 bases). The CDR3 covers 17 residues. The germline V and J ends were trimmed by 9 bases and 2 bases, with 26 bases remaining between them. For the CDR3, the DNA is TGTGCCAGAGGGGAGGACAGGCTAAATACTGGGGCCTACGAGCAGTACTTC. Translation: CARGEDRLNTGAYEQYF.

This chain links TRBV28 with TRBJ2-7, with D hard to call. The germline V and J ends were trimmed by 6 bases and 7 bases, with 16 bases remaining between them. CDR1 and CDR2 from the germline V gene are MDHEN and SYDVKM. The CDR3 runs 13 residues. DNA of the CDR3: TGTGCCAGCAGCCCCGGCGGAAAAGGGGAGCAGTACGTC. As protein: CASSPGGKGEQYV.

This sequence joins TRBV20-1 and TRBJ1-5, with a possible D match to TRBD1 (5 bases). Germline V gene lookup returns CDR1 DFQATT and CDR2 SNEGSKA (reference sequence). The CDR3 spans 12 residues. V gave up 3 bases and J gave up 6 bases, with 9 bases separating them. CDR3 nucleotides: TGCAGTGCTAGGAGGGGCACTCAGCCCCAGCATTTT. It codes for CSARRGTQPQHF.

CDR3 protein: CASSFFSRGPLGDTQYF. CDR3 DNA: TGTGCCAGCAGCTTTTTCTCCAGGGGACCGCTGGGGGATACGCAGTATTTT. The J gene is TRBJ2-3, the V gene TRBV7-3; maybe TRBD1 (6 bases). This CDR3 is built from 17 residues. Trimming removed 3 bases from V and 6 bases from J, with 22 bases in between. Germline V lookup: CDR1 SGHTA, CDR2 FQGTGA.

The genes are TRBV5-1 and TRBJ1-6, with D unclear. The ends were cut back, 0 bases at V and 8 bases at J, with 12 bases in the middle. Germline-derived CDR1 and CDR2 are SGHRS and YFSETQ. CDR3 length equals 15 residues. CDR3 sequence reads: CASSLGTGVYSPLHF. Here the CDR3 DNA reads TGCGCCAGCAGCTTGGGGACCGGGGTCTATTCACCCCTCCACTTT.

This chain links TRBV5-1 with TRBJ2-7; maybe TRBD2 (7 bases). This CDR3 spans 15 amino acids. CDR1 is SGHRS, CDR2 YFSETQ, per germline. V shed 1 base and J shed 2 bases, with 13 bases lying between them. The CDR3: CASSLFGGDTYEQYV. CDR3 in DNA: TGCGCCAGCAGCTTGTTTGGGGGGGACACCTACGAGCAGTACGTC.

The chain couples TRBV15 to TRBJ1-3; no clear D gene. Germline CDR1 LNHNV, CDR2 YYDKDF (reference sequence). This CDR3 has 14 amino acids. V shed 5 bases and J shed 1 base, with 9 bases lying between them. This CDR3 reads CATSPIRSGNTIYF. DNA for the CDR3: TGTGCCACCAGCCCAATACGTTCTGGAAACACCATATATTTT. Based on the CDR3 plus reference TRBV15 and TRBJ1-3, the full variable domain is DAMVIQNPRYQVTQFGKPVTLSCSQTLNHNVMYWYQQKSSQAPKLLFHYYDKDFNNEADTPDNFQSRRPNTSFCFLDIRSPGLGDTAMYLCATSPIRSGNTIYFGEGSWLTVV.

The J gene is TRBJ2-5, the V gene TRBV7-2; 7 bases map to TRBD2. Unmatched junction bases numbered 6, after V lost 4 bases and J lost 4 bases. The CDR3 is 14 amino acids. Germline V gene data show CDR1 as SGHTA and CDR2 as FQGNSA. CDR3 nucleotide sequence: TGTGCCAGCAGCTCCGGGAGGCTGTCAGAGACCCAGTACTTC. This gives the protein CASSSGRLSETQYF.

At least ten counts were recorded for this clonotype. CDR3 nucleotides: TGTGCCAGCAGCATTAGCCAAGGGCTACAAGAGACCCAGTACTTC. Translated: CASSISQGLQETQYF. V gene TRBV9 combines with J gene TRBJ2-5; D is uncertain. The CDR3 runs to 15 residues. Germline V gives CDR1 SGDLS, CDR2 YYNGEE. V dropped 4 bases and J dropped 2 bases, with 15 bases sitting between them.

CDR3 DNA sequence: TGCGCCAGCAGCGATGTTAAGGGGGGCCCAGATACGCAGTATTTT. It specifies CASSDVKGGPDTQYF. This rearrangement joins TRBV5-1 to TRBJ2-3; D might be TRBD1 or TRBD2, each matching 6 bases. Germline loops: CDR1 SGHRS, CDR2 YFSETQ. V was cut by 4 bases and J by 4 bases, with 16 bases left in between. The CDR3 sequence is 15 residues long. Complete variable domain (other parts from reference TRBV5-1 and TRBJ2-3): KAGVTQTPRYLIKTRGQQVTLSCSPISGHRSVSWYQQTPGQGLQFLFEYFSETQRNKGNFPGRFSGRQFSNSRSEMNVSTLELGDSALYLCASSDVKGGPDTQYFGPGTRLTVL.

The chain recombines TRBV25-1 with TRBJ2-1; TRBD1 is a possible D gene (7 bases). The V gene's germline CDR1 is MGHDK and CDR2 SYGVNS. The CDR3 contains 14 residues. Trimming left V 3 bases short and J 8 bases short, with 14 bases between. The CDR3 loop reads CASSDQGGGDEQFF. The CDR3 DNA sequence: TGTGCCAGCAGTGACCAAGGAGGGGGCGATGAGCAGTTCTTC.

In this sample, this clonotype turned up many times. CDR3 in DNA: TGTGCCAGCAGCCATGGGCCGGGACAGGGGGCGACCTATAATTCACCCCTCCACTTT. This sequence encodes CASSHGPGQGATYNSPLHF. The V and J genes are TRBV3-1 and TRBJ1-6; 12 bases map to TRBD1. Germline V gene lookup returns CDR1 LGHDT and CDR2 YNNKEL (reference sequence). After removal of 3 bases from V and 2 bases from J, the junction contained 8 bases not matched to a gene. The CDR3 has 19 residues.

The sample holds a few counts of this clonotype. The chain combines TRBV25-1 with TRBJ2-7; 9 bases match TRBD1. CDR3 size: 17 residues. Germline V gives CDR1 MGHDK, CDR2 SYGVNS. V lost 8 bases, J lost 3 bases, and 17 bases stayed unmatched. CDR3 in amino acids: CASSQDRDRAQGYEQYF. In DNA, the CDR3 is TGTGCCAGCTCGCAGGACAGGGACAGGGCTCAGGGCTACGAGCAGTACTTC.